The 2 T cell receptor beta chains listed next were all sequenced from one sample in a study of T cell repertoires in cytomegalovirus infection. The antigens of these receptors remain unknown. Each CDR3 protein gets one entry after TCRdb re-called the reads with MiXCR. The table records fewer than 900,000 distinct CDR3 sequences, about 28% of them present only once. The sample was cultured CD8+ T cells from PBMCs, taken from culture after CMV antigen stimulation. Receptors originate from a human donor in good health (CMV status not recorded). Some clones in this sample may be carry-over from other donors' samples.

J is TRBJ2-7 and V is TRBV20-1; D is unclear. Germline assignment: CDR1 DFQATT and CDR2 SNEGSKA (reference sequence). This CDR3 has 15 amino acids. V was shortened by 1 base and J by 3 bases, with 16 bases between the two germline ends. The CDR3 sequence is CSARGPEALFYEQYF. For the CDR3, the DNA is TGCAGTGCTAGAGGCCCCGAAGCGCTTTTCTACGAGCAGTACTTC.

V usage is TRBV19 and J usage is TRBJ1-5, with 7 bases that match TRBD1. CDR1 is LNHDA and CDR2 is SQIVND in the germline V gene (reference sequence). CDR3 length equals 16 residues. V shed 3 bases and J 3 bases; nucleotides not matched to a gene: 8. CDR3 in amino acids: CASSILSGTANQPQHF. The CDR3 region has the DNA TGTGCCAGTAGTATTCTTTCCGGGACAGCCAATCAGCCCCAGCATTTT.